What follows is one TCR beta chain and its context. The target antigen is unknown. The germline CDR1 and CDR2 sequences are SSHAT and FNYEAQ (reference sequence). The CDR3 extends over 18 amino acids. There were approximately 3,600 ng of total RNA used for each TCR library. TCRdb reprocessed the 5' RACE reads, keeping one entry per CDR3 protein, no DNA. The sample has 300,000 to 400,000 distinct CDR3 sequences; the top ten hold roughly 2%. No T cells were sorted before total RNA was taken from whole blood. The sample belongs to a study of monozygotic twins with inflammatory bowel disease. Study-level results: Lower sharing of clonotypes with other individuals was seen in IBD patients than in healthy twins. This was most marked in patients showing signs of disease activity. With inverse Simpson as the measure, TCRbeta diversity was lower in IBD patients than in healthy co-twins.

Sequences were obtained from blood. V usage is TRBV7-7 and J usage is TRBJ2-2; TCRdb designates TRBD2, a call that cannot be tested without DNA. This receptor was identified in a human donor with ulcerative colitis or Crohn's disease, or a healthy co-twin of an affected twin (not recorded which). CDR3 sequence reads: CASSLRPSGGTNTGELFF.